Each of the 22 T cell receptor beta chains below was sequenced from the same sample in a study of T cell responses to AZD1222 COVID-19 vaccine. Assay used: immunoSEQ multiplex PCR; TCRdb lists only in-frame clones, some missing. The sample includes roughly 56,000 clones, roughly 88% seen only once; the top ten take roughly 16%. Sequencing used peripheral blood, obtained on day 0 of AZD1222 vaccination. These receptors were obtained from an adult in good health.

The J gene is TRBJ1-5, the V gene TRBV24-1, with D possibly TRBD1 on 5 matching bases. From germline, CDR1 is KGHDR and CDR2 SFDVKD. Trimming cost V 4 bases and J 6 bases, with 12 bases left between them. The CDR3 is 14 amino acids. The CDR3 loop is CATSDRQSGQPQHF. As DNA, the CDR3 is TGTGCCACCAGTGACCGACAGAGTGGTCAGCCCCAGCATTTT.

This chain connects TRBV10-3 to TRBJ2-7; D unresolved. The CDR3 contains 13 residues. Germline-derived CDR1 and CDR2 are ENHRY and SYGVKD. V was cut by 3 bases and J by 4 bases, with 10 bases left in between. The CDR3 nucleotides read TGTGCCATCAGTGAAGGGCAGCGATACGAGCAGTACTTC. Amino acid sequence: CAISEGQRYEQYF.

The CDR3 loop is CASSQVRTGSYYGYTF. The CDR3 region has the DNA TGTGCCAGCAGCCAAGTGAGAACAGGGTCCTACTATGGCTACACCTTC. The chain links TRBV14 to TRBJ1-2; perhaps TRBD1 as D (6 bases). This CDR3 has 16 residues. CDR1 SGHDN and CDR2 FVKESK come from the germline V gene. The germline V and J ends were trimmed by 1 base and 3 bases, with 15 bases remaining between them. The variable domain in full, with the rest retrieved from reference TRBV14 and TRBJ1-2, is EAGVTQFPSHSVIEKGQTVTLRCDPISGHDNLYWYRRVMGKEIKFLLHFVKESKQDESGMPNNRFLAERTGGTYSTLKVQPAELEDSGVYFCASSQVRTGSYYGYTFGSGTRLTVV.

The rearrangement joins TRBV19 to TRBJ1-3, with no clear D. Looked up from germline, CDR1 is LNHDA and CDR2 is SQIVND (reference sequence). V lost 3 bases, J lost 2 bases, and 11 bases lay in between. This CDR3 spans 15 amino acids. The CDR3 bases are TGTGCCAGTAGTATGGGGTCAGCCGCTGGAAACACCATATATTTT. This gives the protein CASSMGSAAGNTIYF.

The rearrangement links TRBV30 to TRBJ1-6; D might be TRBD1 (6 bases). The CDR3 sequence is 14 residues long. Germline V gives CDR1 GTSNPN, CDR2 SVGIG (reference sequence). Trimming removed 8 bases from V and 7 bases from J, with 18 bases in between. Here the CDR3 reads CALNHGGRNSPLHF. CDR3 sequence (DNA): TGTGCCCTCAACCACGGGGGGCGGAATTCACCCCTCCACTTT.

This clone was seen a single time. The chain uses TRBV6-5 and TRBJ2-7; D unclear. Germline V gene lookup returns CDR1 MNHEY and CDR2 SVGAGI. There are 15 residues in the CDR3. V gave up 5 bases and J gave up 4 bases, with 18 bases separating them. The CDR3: CASSTKTGPDYEQYF. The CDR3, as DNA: TGTGCCAGCAGTACAAAAACGGGCCCAGATTACGAGCAGTACTTC.

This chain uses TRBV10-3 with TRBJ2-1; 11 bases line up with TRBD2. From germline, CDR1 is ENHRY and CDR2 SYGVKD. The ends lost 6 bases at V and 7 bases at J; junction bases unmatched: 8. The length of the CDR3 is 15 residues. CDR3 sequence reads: CAIRGTSGTGNEQFF. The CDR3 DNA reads TGTGCCATCAGGGGGACTAGCGGAACCGGGAATGAGCAGTTCTTC.

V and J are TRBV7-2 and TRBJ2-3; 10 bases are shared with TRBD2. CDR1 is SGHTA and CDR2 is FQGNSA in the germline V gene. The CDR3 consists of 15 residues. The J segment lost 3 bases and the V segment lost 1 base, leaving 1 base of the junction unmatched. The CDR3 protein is CASSLEAGGTDTQYF. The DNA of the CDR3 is TGTGCCAGCAGCTTAGAAGCGGGGGGGACAGATACGCAGTATTTT.

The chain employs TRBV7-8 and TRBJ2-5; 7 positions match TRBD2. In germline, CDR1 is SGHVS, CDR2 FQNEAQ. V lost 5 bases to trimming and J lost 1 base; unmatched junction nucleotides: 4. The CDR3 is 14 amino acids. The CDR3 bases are TGTGCCAGCAGCGTAACTAGCGCCCAAGAGACCCAGTACTTC. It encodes CASSVTSAQETQYF.

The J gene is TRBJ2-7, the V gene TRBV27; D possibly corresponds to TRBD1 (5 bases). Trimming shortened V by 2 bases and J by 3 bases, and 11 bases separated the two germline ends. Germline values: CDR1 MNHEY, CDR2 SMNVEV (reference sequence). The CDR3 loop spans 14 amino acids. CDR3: CASSLGQGYYEQYF. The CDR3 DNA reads TGTGCCAGCAGTTTAGGGCAGGGATACTACGAGCAGTACTTC.

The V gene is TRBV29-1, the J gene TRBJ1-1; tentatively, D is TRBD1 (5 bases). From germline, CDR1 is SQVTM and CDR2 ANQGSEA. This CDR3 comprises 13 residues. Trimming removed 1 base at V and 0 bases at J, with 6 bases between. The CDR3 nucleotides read TGCAGCGTTGAAGCAGGGATGAACACTGAAGCTTTCTTT. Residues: CSVEAGMNTEAFF.

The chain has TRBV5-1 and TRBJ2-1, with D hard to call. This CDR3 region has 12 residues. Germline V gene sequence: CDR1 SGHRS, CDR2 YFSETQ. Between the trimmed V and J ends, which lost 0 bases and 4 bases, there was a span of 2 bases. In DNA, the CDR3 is TGCGCCAGCAGCTTGGATTACAATGAGCAGTTCTTC. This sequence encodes CASSLDYNEQFF.

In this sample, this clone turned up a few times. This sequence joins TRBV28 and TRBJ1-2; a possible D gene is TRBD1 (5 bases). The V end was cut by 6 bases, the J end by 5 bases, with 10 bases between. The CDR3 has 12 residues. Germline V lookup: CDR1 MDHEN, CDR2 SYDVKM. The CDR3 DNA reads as TGTGCCAGCAGCGGACATGGTTATGGCTACACCTTC. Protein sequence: CASSGHGYGYTF.

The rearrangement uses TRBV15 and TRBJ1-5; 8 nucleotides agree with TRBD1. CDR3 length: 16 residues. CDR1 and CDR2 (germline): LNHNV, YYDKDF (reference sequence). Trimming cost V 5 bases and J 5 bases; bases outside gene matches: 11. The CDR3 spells CATSGSRDRPDQPQHF. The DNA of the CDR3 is TGTGCCACCAGCGGATCTAGGGACAGGCCAGATCAGCCCCAGCATTTT.

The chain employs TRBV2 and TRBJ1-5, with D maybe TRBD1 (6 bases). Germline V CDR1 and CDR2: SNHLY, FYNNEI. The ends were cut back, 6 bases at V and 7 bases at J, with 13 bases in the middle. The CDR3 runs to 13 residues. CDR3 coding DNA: TGTGCCAGCAGCGTGGGACAACCCCAGCCCCAGCATTTT. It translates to CASSVGQPQPQHF.

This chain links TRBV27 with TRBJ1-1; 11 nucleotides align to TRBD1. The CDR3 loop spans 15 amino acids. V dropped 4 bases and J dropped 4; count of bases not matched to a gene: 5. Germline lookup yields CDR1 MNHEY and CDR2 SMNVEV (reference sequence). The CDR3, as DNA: TGTGCCAGCAGTTCAGGGACAGGGGGTATCACTGAAGCTTTCTTT. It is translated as CASSSGTGGITEAFF.

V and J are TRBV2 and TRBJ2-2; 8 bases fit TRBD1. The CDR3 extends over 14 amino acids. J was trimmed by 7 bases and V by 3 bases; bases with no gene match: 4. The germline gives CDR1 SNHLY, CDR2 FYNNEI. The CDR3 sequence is CASSEDRVNGELFF. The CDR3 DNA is TGTGCCAGCAGTGAGGACAGGGTTAACGGGGAGCTGTTTTTT.

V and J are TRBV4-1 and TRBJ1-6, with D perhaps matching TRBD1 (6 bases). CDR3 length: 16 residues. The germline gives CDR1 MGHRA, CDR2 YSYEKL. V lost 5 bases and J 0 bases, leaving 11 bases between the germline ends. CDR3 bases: TGCGCCAGCAGCGTAGGACAGAGCTCCTATAATTCACCCCTCCACTTT. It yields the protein CASSVGQSSYNSPLHF.

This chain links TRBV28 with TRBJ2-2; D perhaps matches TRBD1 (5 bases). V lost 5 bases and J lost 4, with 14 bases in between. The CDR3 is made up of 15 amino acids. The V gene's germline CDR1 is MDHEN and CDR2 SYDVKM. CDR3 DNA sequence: TGTGCCAGCAGTGTACCAGGGCGGAGCACCGGGGAGCTGTTTTTT. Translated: CASSVPGRSTGELFF.

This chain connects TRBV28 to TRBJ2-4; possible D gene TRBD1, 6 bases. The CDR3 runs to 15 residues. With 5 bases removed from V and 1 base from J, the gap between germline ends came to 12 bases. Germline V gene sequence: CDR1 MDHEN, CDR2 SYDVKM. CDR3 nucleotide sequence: TGTGCCAGCAGTACAGGGTCGGCGGCCAAAAACATTCAGTACTTC. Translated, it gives CASSTGSAAKNIQYF. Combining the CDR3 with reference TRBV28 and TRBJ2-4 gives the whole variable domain DVKVTQSSRYLVKRTGEKVFLECVQDMDHENMFWYRQDPGLGLRLIYFSYDVKMKEKGDIPEGYSVSREKKERFSLILESASTNQTSMYLCASSTGSAAKNIQYFGAGTRLSVL.

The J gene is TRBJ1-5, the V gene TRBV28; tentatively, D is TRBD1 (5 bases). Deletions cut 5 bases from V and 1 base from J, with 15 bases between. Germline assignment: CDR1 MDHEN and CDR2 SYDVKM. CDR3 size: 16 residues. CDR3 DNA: TGTGCCAGCAGTACGGGACGGGGACTAAGCAATCAGCCCCAGCATTTT. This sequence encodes CASSTGRGLSNQPQHF.

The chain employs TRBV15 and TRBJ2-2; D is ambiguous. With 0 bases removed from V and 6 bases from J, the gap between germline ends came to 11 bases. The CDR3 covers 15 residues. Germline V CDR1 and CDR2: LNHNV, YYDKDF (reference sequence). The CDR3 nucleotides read TGTGCCACCAGCAGAGATTTCAGCATACCCGGGGAGCTGTTTTTT. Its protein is CATSRDFSIPGELFF.